This T cell receptor beta chain appears in the sequencing data of a study of blood T cell repertoires in COVID-19. Libraries were prepared by immunoSEQ multiplex PCR; TCRdb keeps only in-frame clonotypes and omits some of them. The table has roughly 130,000 clones, about 79% seen once; the top ten hold around 10%. This clone has only a few counts. Sequencing was done on a sample of PBMCs or T cells enriched from blood (not recorded which). This clonotype was sampled from a man aged 50 to 60 who had recovered from COVID-19.

CDR3 protein: CASSQDSTSGGRETQYF. In DNA, the CDR3 is TGTGCCAGCAGCCAAGATAGTACTAGCGGGGGGCGGGAGACCCAGTACTTC. The chain links TRBV4-2 to TRBJ2-5; 12 nucleotides align to TRBD2. The CDR3 loop spans 17 amino acids. Looked up from germline, CDR1 is LGHNA and CDR2 is YNFKEQ. V shed 0 bases and J 5 bases; nucleotides not matched to a gene: 7.